This T cell receptor (beta chain) was sequenced in a study of T cells after posttransplantation cyclophosphamide. Profiled with immunoSEQ multiplex PCR; TCRdb holds only in-frame clones, not every one. This table has 15,000 to 20,000 clones, around nine tenths appearing once. Germline loops: CDR1 MNHEY, CDR2 SVGAGI. The V end lost 2 bases, the J end lost 6 bases, and 13 bases lay between the germline ends. The CDR3 sequence is 15 residues long. Sampled 1 year posttransplant, controls received myeloablative marrow transplants, methotrexate and a calcineurin inhibitor. V usage is TRBV6-5 and J usage is TRBJ2-2, with a tentative D call TRBD2 (5 bases). The input for sequencing was PBMCs, taken after an allogeneic stem cell transplant with a calcineurin inhibitor and methotrexate. The clonotype originates from a male patient aged 45-60 years who received an allogeneic stem cell transplant from an unrelated donor, was CMV-positive, and had chronic GVHD only. These T cells may partly come from the graft donor. CDR3 nucleotides: TGTGCCAGCAGTTACGTTTCGGGGTTGGCCGGGGAGCTGTTTTTT. Residues: CASSYVSGLAGELFF.